This T cell receptor (beta chain) stems from a study of blood T cell repertoires in COVID-19. Study-wide context: PBMCs, B-cell-depleted T cells, or T cells were the source of the cDNA or gDNA that made up the material.

V dropped 2 bases and J dropped 9 bases, with 7 bases sitting between them. Per germline, CDR1 LNHNV and CDR2 YYDKDF (reference sequence). This CDR3 is built from 11 residues. Clones were read by immunoSEQ multiplex PCR, and TCRdb kept only the in-frame ones, dropping some. Of approximately 89,000 clones in the sample, 65% to 80% were seen once. The V gene is TRBV15, the J gene TRBJ2-5; no clear D. The clonotype originates from a human donor in a cohort sampled during active COVID-19. Sequenced material: peripheral blood. The CDR3 coding sequence is TGTGCCACCAGCAGATCTACGGCCCAGTACTTC. It codes for CATSRSTAQYF.